Detailed here is one T cell receptor (beta chain). Its recognized antigen is unknown. It has no much larger one-base neighbor in the sample; base qualities were not kept. Patients with limited-stage small-cell lung cancer who underwent surgical resection in Hangzhou, China, between the late 2000s and the early 2020s were included as donors. Every donor underwent upfront surgery with no preoperative chemotherapy or radiotherapy, and no donor received immunotherapy either before or after surgery. In the sequenced cohort of some 18 patients, every patient was either a smoker or a heavy second-hand smoker. Adjacent normal lung was taken at least 2 cm away from the tumor margin, and two pathologists confirmed by morphology that the adjacent normal lung was free of malignant cells. To characterize heterogeneity of the T cell repertoire, the study applied multi-region TCR-beta sequencing to resected limited-stage small-cell lung cancers and to tumor-adjacent lung tissue. The AllPrep DNA/RNA FFPE Kit (Qiagen) was used to extract genomic DNA from FFPE tissue.

The sample belongs to a study of T cells and copy number aberrations in small-cell lung cancer (dated by TCRdb to about 2021). Regarding the study in general: Whole-exome sequencing of the same tumor regions was paired with TCR repertoire sequencing so that T cell metrics could be related to mutations and copy number aberrations. Tumor TCR data existed for approximately 18 patients, while approximately 14 patients had TCR data covering both tumor and normal tissue. General conclusions and limits of the study: All specimens were formalin-fixed paraffin-embedded tissue, which is known to introduce sequencing artifacts. A small sample size, resulting from surgical resection being uncommon in small-cell lung cancer, limited the study, and the findings need validation. Tumors had lower T-cell density, richness and clonality than adjacent lung tissue, though the difference in density was not significant.

Using multiplexed V- and J-gene primers, the immunoSEQ hsTCRB Kit amplified TCR-beta CDR3 regions from genomic DNA. Unique DNA barcodes were added in a second PCR, and samples were pooled together with a negative and a positive control. The pooled TCR-beta libraries were sequenced using a 150-cycle paired-end protocol on an Illumina MiSeq. As for the original processing: Raw sequencing data were processed by Adaptive Biotechnologies into a report containing normalized, annotated TCR-beta repertoires. T-cell density was computed as TCR-beta templates normalized to usable DNA, which was estimated by amplifying housekeeping genes. Richness counted unique rearrangements, and clonality was defined as 1 minus Pielou's evenness. The table was pulled from immuneACCESS by TCRdb, which kept in-frame rearrangements only. Such tables lose some clones; where checked, under half of the loss comes from unresolved V genes, and the rest has no known cause. The DNA gave D and trimming, while V, J and clone size come from that table. The sample table contains thousands of clones; only one count was recorded for about four fifths of them. The ten top clones hold about 4.3% of the sample.

The germline V end is reduced by 5 bases and the J end by 5 bases; junction bases left unmatched: 13. From cysteine to phenylalanine, the CDR3 is 16 amino acids long. Just the 48-base CDR3 DNA is kept, in frame starting at base 1. As encoded in the germline V gene (reference sequence), CDR1 is SEHNR while CDR2 is FQNEAQ. The chain is assembled from TRBV7-9 and TRBJ2-5; 8 junctional bases match TRBD1. Input material: normal tissue next to the tumor. This TCR came from a woman aged 50 to 60 with small cell lung cancer. CDR3 reads: CASSPIFGTGAETQYF. The DNA sequence is as follows: TGTGCCAGCAGCCCGATATTCGGGACAGGCGCGGAGACCCAGTACTTC.